The 15 T cell receptor beta chains in this list originate from one sample, sequenced in a study of blood T cell repertoires in COVID-19 (dated by TCRdb to the early 2020s). The library was prepared using the immunoSEQ multiplex PCR assay. TCRdb took over this immuneACCESS table, retaining in-frame rearrangements with V and J assigned. Such tables are incomplete; in checked studies, under half of the missing clones stem from an unresolved V gene, and the remainder is unexplained. This sample holds roughly 200,000 clones; roughly 90% were observed only once. About a tenth of the sample belongs to the ten largest clones. Sequenced: PBMCs or T cells enriched from blood (not recorded which). The source is a man aged 18 to 30 with acute COVID-19.

The genes are TRBV13 and TRBJ2-7, with a weak D call TRBD2 (5 bases). With 4 bases removed from V and 2 bases from J, the gap between germline ends came to 15 bases. Germline values: CDR1 PRHDT, CDR2 FYEKMQ (reference sequence). There are 15 residues in the CDR3. This CDR3 is CASSSYSDGPYEQYF. CDR3 DNA sequence: TGTGCCAGCAGCTCGTATAGCGACGGACCCTACGAGCAGTACTTC.

This sequence joins TRBV30 and TRBJ2-1, with TRBD2 matching 9 bases. After removal of 1 base from V and 9 bases from J, the junction contained 13 bases not matched to a gene. CDR3 size: 16 residues. Germline-derived CDR1 and CDR2 are GTSNPN and SVGIG (reference sequence). The CDR3 loop reads CAWSATRGLARTEQFF. CDR3 nucleotides: TGTGCCTGGAGTGCCACGCGGGGACTAGCAAGAACTGAGCAGTTCTTC.

This clone was detected only a few times. The chain has TRBV28 and TRBJ2-7, with 8 bases matching TRBD2. The germline CDR1 and CDR2 sequences are MDHEN and SYDVKM. This CDR3 contains 15 residues. Losses at the gene ends were 7 bases for V and 4 bases for J; bases not matched to a gene: 12. CDR3 amino acids: CASIRHGLARYEQYF. Written as DNA, the CDR3 is TGTGCCAGCATCCGCCACGGACTAGCTAGGTACGAGCAGTACTTC.

The chain is built from TRBV30 and TRBJ2-7, with 7 bases lining up with TRBD2. The CDR3 totals 13 residues. The trim removed 2 bases at V and 2 bases at J, leaving 3 bases unmatched. Per the germline V gene, CDR1 is GTSNPN and CDR2 is SVGIG (reference sequence). CDR3 sequence reads: CAWSLSGAYEQYF. In DNA, the CDR3 is TGTGCCTGGAGTCTAAGCGGGGCCTACGAGCAGTACTTC.

V usage is TRBV5-1 and J usage is TRBJ1-2; TRBD1 aligns across 7 bases. CDR3 size: 13 residues. The ends lost 2 bases at V and 8 bases at J; junction bases unmatched: 6. The germline V gene has CDR1 SGHRS and CDR2 YFSETQ. In DNA form, the CDR3 reads TGCGCCAGCAGCTTCCAGGGGGAAGGAGGCTACACCTTC. Protein: CASSFQGEGGYTF.

The table lists this clone with a count of one. This chain connects TRBV5-4 to TRBJ1-6; D is unresolved. Germline V CDR1 and CDR2: SGHNT, YYREEE (reference sequence). V gave up 3 bases and J gave up 7 bases, with 20 bases separating them. This CDR3 contains 17 residues. Here the CDR3 reads CASSSLDGEWHNSPLHF. CDR3 coding DNA: TGTGCCAGCAGCTCCCTTGACGGGGAGTGGCACAATTCACCCCTCCACTTT.

V and J are TRBV27 and TRBJ2-5, with D possibly TRBD1 on 6 matching bases. Germline CDR1 and CDR2: MNHEY and SMNVEV (reference sequence). V dropped 6 bases and J dropped 1 base, with 12 bases sitting between them. The CDR3 contains 14 residues. CDR3: CASRRTGRQETQYF. CDR3 coding DNA: TGTGCCAGCAGGCGTACAGGGCGCCAAGAGACCCAGTACTTC.

Only a few counts were recorded for this clone. The chain uses TRBV11-2 and TRBJ1-2; D is ambiguous. With 5 bases removed from V and 5 bases from J, the gap between germline ends came to 12 bases. This CDR3 has 13 residues. The germline CDR1 and CDR2 sequences are SGHAT and FQNNGV. In nucleotides, the CDR3 is TGTGCCAGCAGCCCATTGGGGAGTTATGGCTACACCTTC. Its translation is CASSPLGSYGYTF.

V usage is TRBV2 and J usage is TRBJ2-1, with 9 bases that match TRBD2. The CDR3 is made up of 16 amino acids. Germline-derived CDR1 and CDR2 are SNHLY and FYNNEI. With V trimmed by 7 bases and J by 7 bases, 14 bases remained unmatched. Written as DNA, the CDR3 is TGTGCCAGCACCCCGGGAGTTAGCGGGAGAGGAAATGAGCAGTTCTTC. Its protein is CASTPGVSGRGNEQFF.

The chain carries TRBV2 and TRBJ1-1; 8 bases agree with TRBD1. The V segment lost 5 bases and the J segment 0 bases; nucleotides outside the gene matches: 5. In germline, CDR1 is SNHLY, CDR2 FYNNEI. The CDR3 loop spans 15 amino acids. The CDR3 loop reads CASSPRTGLNTEAFF. The CDR3 DNA reads TGTGCCAGCAGTCCCCGGACAGGGCTGAACACTGAAGCTTTCTTT. Full variable domain (missing parts from reference TRBV2 and TRBJ1-1): EPEVTQTPSHQVTQMGQEVILRCVPISNHLYFYWYRQILGQKVEFLVSFYNNEISEKSEIFDDQFSVERPDGSNFTLKIRSTKLEDSAMYFCASSPRTGLNTEAFFGQGTRLTVV.

The chain uses TRBV4-1 and TRBJ1-1; 7 bases fit TRBD1. CDR1 MGHRA and CDR2 YSYEKL come from the germline V gene. The ends lost 6 bases at V and 1 base at J; junction bases unmatched: 8. The CDR3 is 15 residues long. DNA of the CDR3: TGCGCCAGCAGACAGGAGACAGGGTGGAACACTGAAGCTTTCTTT. Residues: CASRQETGWNTEAFF.

This clone was observed once. This chain joins TRBV4-3 and TRBJ2-7, with D maybe TRBD1 (6 bases). This CDR3 comprises 13 residues. Deletions cut 0 bases from V and 4 bases from J, with 7 bases between. Looked up from germline, CDR1 is LGHNA and CDR2 is YSLEER. DNA for the CDR3: TGCGCCAGCAGCCAAGAGCAGGGGTACGAGCAGTACTTC. Its translation is CASSQEQGYEQYF.

The V and J genes are TRBV10-2 and TRBJ2-4, with TRBD2 matching over 12 bases. V lost 3 bases, J lost 6 bases, and 12 bases stayed unmatched. CDR1 is WSHSY and CDR2 is SAAADI in the germline V gene. The CDR3 runs to 18 residues. CDR3: CASSDPRPTSGSRNIQYF. CDR3 DNA sequence: TGCGCCAGCAGTGACCCTCGCCCGACTAGCGGGAGCAGAAACATTCAGTACTTC.

The genes are TRBV18 and TRBJ2-7, with TRBD2 identical over 8 bases. The germline V gene has CDR1 KGHSH and CDR2 LQKENI. The CDR3 consists of 15 residues. V trimming: 4 bases; J trimming: 5 bases; junction bases outside the gene matches: 10. In DNA form, the CDR3 reads TGTGCCAGCTCACGGGATAGCGGGAATTCGGACGAGCAGTACTTC. This codes for CASSRDSGNSDEQYF.

J is TRBJ1-2 and V is TRBV5-1; D gene uncertain. This CDR3 spans 13 amino acids. Trimming shortened V by 3 bases and J by 8 bases, and 14 bases separated the two germline ends. Per the germline V gene, CDR1 is SGHRS and CDR2 is YFSETQ. The CDR3 nucleotides are TGCGCCAGCAGCTCCCGAGGAATTATCGGCTACACCTTC. Amino acid sequence: CASSSRGIIGYTF.